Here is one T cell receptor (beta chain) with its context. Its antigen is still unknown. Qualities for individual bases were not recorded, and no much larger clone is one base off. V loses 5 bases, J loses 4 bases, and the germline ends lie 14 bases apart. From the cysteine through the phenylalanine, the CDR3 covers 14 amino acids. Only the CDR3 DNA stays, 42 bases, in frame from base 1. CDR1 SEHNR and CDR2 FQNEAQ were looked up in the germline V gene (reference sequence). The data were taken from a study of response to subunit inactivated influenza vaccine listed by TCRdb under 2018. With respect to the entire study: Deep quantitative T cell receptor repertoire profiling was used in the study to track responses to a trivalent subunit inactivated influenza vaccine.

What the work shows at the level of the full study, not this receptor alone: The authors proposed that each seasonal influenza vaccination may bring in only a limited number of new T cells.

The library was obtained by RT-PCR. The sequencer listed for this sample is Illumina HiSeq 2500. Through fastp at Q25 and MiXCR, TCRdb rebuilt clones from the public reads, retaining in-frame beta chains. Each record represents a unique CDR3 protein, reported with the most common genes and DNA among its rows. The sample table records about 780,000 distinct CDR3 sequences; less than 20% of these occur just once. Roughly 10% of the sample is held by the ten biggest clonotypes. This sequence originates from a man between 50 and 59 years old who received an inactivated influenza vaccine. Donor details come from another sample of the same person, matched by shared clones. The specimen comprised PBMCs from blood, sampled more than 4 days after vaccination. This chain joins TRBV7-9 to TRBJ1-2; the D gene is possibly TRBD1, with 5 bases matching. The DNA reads TGTGCCAGCAGCATCGACAGAATATTCTATGGCTACACCTTC. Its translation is CASSIDRIFYGYTF.